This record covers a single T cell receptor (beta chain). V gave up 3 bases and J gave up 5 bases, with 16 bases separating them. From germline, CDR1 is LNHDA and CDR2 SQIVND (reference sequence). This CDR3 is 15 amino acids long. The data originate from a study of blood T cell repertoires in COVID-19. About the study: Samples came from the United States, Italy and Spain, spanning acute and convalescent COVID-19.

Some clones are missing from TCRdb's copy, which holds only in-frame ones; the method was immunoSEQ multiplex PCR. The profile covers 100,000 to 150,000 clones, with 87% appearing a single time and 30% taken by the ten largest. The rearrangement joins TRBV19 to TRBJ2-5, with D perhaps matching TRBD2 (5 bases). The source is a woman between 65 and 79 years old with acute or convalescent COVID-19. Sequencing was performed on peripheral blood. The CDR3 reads CASSIALGLLETQYF. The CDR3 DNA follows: TGTGCCAGTAGTATCGCCCTCGGACTGCTGGAGACCCAGTACTTC.